Below, 20 T cell receptor beta chains from the same sample are listed, as sequenced in a study of blood T cell repertoires in COVID-19 (dated by TCRdb to between 2020 and 2021). Libraries were built with the immunoSEQ multiplex PCR assay. In its TCRdb copy, this immuneACCESS table keeps in-frame sequences only and misses some clones. Where compared with another copy, unresolved V genes explain less than half of these, and the others have no known cause. The sample records about 320,000 clones, approximately 89% of which are singletons. Approximately 12% of the sample lies in the top ten. Sequenced material: peripheral blood. Source of these receptors: a woman between 25 and 40 years old with COVID-19, enrolled during active disease.

The chain carries TRBV9 and TRBJ1-1, with D unclear. V dropped 2 bases and J dropped 0 bases, with 17 bases sitting between them. Germline lookup yields CDR1 SGDLS and CDR2 YYNGEE. The CDR3 covers 17 residues. The CDR3 region has the DNA TGTGCCAGCAGCGTTTTGTTTGGCGGAAATGTGAACACTGAAGCTTTCTTT. As protein: CASSVLFGGNVNTEAFF. The variable domain in full, with the rest retrieved from reference TRBV9 and TRBJ1-1, is DSGVTQTPKHLITATGQRVTLRCSPRSGDLSVYWYQQSLDQGLQFLIQYYNGEERAKGNILERFSAQQFPDLHSELNLSSLELGDSALYFCASSVLFGGNVNTEAFFGQGTRLTVV.

With respect to this clone: Other DNA sequences of this sample code for an identical CDR3. V and J are TRBV30 and TRBJ2-7; D gene unclear. The CDR3 runs 11 residues. Trimming pared 1 base from V and 3 bases from J, leaving 4 bases between. Germline V gene data show CDR1 as GTSNPN and CDR2 as SVGIG (reference sequence). CDR3 DNA: TGTGCCTGGAGTGCCTTCTACGAGCAGTACTTC. Translation gives CAWSAFYEQYF. The full variable domain, completed using reference TRBV30 and TRBJ2-7, is SQTIHQWPATLVQPVGSPLSLECTVEGTSNPNLYWYRQAAGRGLQLLFYSVGIGQISSEVPQNLSASRPQDRQFILSSKKLLLSDSGFYLCAWSAFYEQYFGPGTRLTVT.

The V and J genes are TRBV18 and TRBJ1-2; no firm D call. There are 15 residues in the CDR3. Germline CDR1 KGHSH, CDR2 LQKENI. Trimming pared 2 bases from V and 0 bases from J, leaving 10 bases between. The CDR3 sequence: CASSPSRRANYGYTF. CDR3 bases: TGTGCCAGCTCACCATCACGGAGAGCTAACTATGGCTACACCTTC.

The chain couples TRBV11-2 to TRBJ2-7; no reliable D call. The V gene lost 5 bases and the J gene lost 3 bases, with 17 bases spanning the gap. Germline V gene lookup returns CDR1 SGHAT and CDR2 FQNNGV. The CDR3 runs 15 residues. CDR3 loop: CASSRESPLFYEQYF. CDR3 nucleotide sequence: TGTGCCAGCAGCAGAGAGTCACCTCTCTTCTACGAGCAGTACTTC.

The V gene is TRBV4-1, the J gene TRBJ2-5, with D perhaps TRBD1 (7 bases). The CDR3 contains 16 residues. Germline V gene sequence: CDR1 MGHRA, CDR2 YSYEKL. The V end was cut by 5 bases, the J end by 5 bases, with 21 bases between. The CDR3 DNA is TGCGCCAGCAGCTCCCGAAGCAGGGGGGTCGGGGAGACCCAGTACTTC. Amino acid sequence: CASSSRSRGVGETQYF.

The V gene is TRBV7-9, the J gene TRBJ1-5; no firm D call. There are 12 residues in the CDR3. CDR1 and CDR2 (germline): SEHNR, FQNEAQ (reference sequence). Trimming removed 3 bases at V and 9 bases at J, with 9 bases between. CDR3: CASSLFSSPQHF. Here the CDR3 DNA reads TGTGCCAGCAGCTTGTTTTCATCGCCCCAGCATTTT.

V is TRBV9 and J is TRBJ1-2; 10 nucleotides align to TRBD1. The CDR3 is 17 residues long. The germline gives CDR1 SGDLS, CDR2 YYNGEE. V shed 4 bases and J 4 bases; nucleotides not matched to a gene: 13. For the CDR3, the DNA is TGTGCCAGCAGCATAGGCGGGGACAGGGGAACTCTCTATGGCTACACCTTC. It encodes CASSIGGDRGTLYGYTF.

The chain has TRBV4-1 and TRBJ2-1; 8 bases map to TRBD2. The V gene end was trimmed by 1 base and the J gene end by 7 bases; junction bases not matched to a gene: 9. Germline V lookup: CDR1 MGHRA, CDR2 YSYEKL. This CDR3 has 16 amino acids. In DNA form, the CDR3 reads TGCGCCAGCAGCCAAGGTCGGGGGGGCGTAGGGAATGAGCAGTTCTTC. It encodes CASSQGRGGVGNEQFF.

The chain links TRBV4-1 to TRBJ2-3; weak D call: TRBD2 (5 bases). The CDR3 runs to 17 residues. V was clipped by 0 bases and J by 2 bases, with 15 bases between them. CDR1 is MGHRA and CDR2 is YSYEKL in the germline V gene. The CDR3 DNA reads TGCGCCAGCAGCCAAGATCCCTCTAGCACCTTCACAGATACGCAGTATTTT. This sequence encodes CASSQDPSSTFTDTQYF.

This chain links TRBV15 with TRBJ2-7; 7 nucleotides align to TRBD1. Germline CDR1 LNHNV, CDR2 YYDKDF (reference sequence). The CDR3 sequence is 14 residues long. V shed 8 bases and J 0 bases; nucleotides not matched to a gene: 7. The DNA for the CDR3 is TGTGCCACCCAGGACCACAGGGGCTCCTACGAGCAGTACTTC. Protein product: CATQDHRGSYEQYF.

The V and J genes are TRBV5-6 and TRBJ1-4, with D possibly matching TRBD1 (6 bases). CDR3 length equals 17 residues. Germline CDR1 is SGHDT and CDR2 is YYEEEE. The ends were cut back, 4 bases at V and 8 bases at J, with 24 bases in the middle. The CDR3 sequence: CASSPALRTALGEKLFF. CDR3 coding DNA: TGTGCCAGCAGCCCCGCCCTACGGACAGCCCTCGGGGAAAAACTGTTTTTT. Drawing the rest from reference TRBV5-6 and TRBJ1-4, the complete variable domain is DAGVTQSPTHLIKTRGQQVTLRCSPKSGHDTVSWYQQALGQGPQFIFQYYEEEERQRGNFPDRFSGHQFPNYSSELNVNALLLGDSALYLCASSPALRTALGEKLFFGSGTQLSVL.

The chain is built from TRBV6-5 and TRBJ2-5; possible D gene TRBD1, 6 bases. This CDR3 region has 14 residues. V was cut by 0 bases and J by 4 bases, with 9 bases left in between. Germline loops: CDR1 MNHEY, CDR2 SVGAGI. CDR3 amino acids: CASSYSGDTETQYF. The CDR3 DNA reads TGTGCCAGCAGTTACTCGGGGGACACAGAGACCCAGTACTTC.

This clone showed up just a few times. The chain couples TRBV28 to TRBJ1-3; D remains unclear. The CDR3 runs 15 residues. The V gene's germline CDR1 is MDHEN and CDR2 SYDVKM. Trimming pared 5 bases from V and 4 bases from J, leaving 15 bases between. CDR3: CASSRLQNLGNTIYF. In nucleotides, the CDR3 is TGTGCCAGCAGTCGACTACAGAATTTGGGAAACACCATATATTTT.

V is TRBV6-5 and J is TRBJ2-7; 7 nucleotides line up with TRBD1. The length of the CDR3 is 15 residues. V was clipped by 8 bases and J by 0 bases; unmatched bases: 10. The germline V gene has CDR1 MNHEY and CDR2 SVGAGI. The CDR3 sequence is CASCNPGQSSYEQYF. The CDR3 DNA sequence: TGTGCCAGCTGTAATCCGGGACAGAGCTCCTACGAGCAGTACTTC.

This clone was recorded only once. Other DNA variants within this sample encode the same CDR3. J is TRBJ1-1 and V is TRBV19; the match to TRBD1 covers 7 bases. The CDR3 has 14 residues. Germline-derived CDR1 and CDR2 are LNHDA and SQIVND (reference sequence). The trim removed 5 bases at V and 1 base at J, leaving 4 bases unmatched. In DNA, the CDR3 is TGTGCCAGTAGTTACGGGACAGCGAACACTGAAGCTTTCTTT. Protein sequence: CASSYGTANTEAFF.

Of note for this clone: Other DNA sequences within the sample encode an identical CDR3. The rearrangement uses TRBV5-6 and TRBJ2-5; 7 positions agree with TRBD2. The germline CDR1 and CDR2 sequences are SGHDT and YYEEEE. CDR3 size: 15 residues. The junction had 8 bases not matched to a gene; V was cut back by 4 bases and J by 2 bases. CDR3 sequence: CASSLRPGGQETQYF. The CDR3 coding sequence is TGTGCCAGCAGCCTACGTCCGGGGGGACAAGAGACCCAGTACTTC.

The chain employs TRBV27 and TRBJ1-1; tentatively, D is TRBD1 (5 bases). V lost 2 bases, J lost 10 bases, and 14 bases lay in between. The CDR3 sequence is 13 residues long. Germline CDR1 and CDR2: MNHEY and SMNVEV (reference sequence). The chain's CDR3 is CASSLNLGGLAFF. Here the CDR3 DNA reads TGTGCCAGCAGTTTAAATTTGGGGGGACTAGCTTTCTTT.

The V and J genes are TRBV5-1 and TRBJ1-1; 7 positions agree with TRBD1. This CDR3 is built from 13 residues. Per the germline V gene, CDR1 is SGHRS and CDR2 is YFSETQ. V gave up 5 bases and J gave up 5 bases; unmatched junction bases: 6. The CDR3 region is CASRPTGSTEAFF. The CDR3 bases are TGCGCCAGCAGACCGACAGGGTCGACTGAAGCTTTCTTT.

The gene calls are TRBV2 and TRBJ1-1, with 7 bases identical to TRBD1. Germline V gives CDR1 SNHLY, CDR2 FYNNEI. The CDR3 runs 12 residues. With V trimmed by 4 bases and J by 11 bases, 7 bases remained unmatched. The CDR3: CASSVDRVGAFF. The CDR3 DNA follows: TGTGCCAGCAGTGTCGACAGGGTAGGGGCTTTCTTT. Full variable domain (outside the CDR3, taken from reference TRBV2 and TRBJ1-1): EPEVTQTPSHQVTQMGQEVILRCVPISNHLYFYWYRQILGQKVEFLVSFYNNEISEKSEIFDDQFSVERPDGSNFTLKIRSTKLEDSAMYFCASSVDRVGAFFGQGTRLTVV.

J is TRBJ1-5 and V is TRBV2, with D unclear. Germline CDR1 and CDR2: SNHLY and FYNNEI. Trimming took 6 bases from V and 2 from J, leaving 11 bases between them. The CDR3 length is 14 residues. Here the CDR3 reads CASREGRGNQPQHF. The CDR3 DNA follows: TGTGCCAGCAGGGAGGGTCGTGGCAATCAGCCCCAGCATTTT.